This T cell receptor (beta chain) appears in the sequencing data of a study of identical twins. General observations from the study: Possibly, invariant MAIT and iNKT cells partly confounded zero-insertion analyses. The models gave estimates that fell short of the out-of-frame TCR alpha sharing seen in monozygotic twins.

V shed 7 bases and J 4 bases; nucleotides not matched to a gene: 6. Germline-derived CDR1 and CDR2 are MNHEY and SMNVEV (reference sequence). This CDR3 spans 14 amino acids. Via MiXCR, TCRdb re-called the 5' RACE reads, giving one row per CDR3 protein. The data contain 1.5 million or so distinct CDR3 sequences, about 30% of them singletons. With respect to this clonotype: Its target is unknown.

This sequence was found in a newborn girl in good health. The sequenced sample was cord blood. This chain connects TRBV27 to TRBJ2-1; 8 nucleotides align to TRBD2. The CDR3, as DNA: TGTGCCAGCACTAGCGGGCGGGGATACAATGAGCAGTTCTTC. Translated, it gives CASTSGRGYNEQFF.